A selection of T cell receptor beta chains follows, all from one sample in a study of blood T cell repertoires in COVID-19. TCRdb's copy holds only in-frame clones and misses some; the assay was immunoSEQ multiplex PCR. Of some 100,000 clones listed, about 89% were seen once; the top ten hold about 18%. The sample was peripheral blood. All receptors derive from a man between 50 and 59 years old with acute or convalescent COVID-19. CDR3s include the opening cysteine and the closing phenylalanine or tryptophan. Fields, in order: V gene, J gene, CDR3 length, clone size, D gene, CDR3 DNA, CDR3 protein. The D gene is left open where the match is weak. The size field is filled for only some rows; it gives once, few, many or a size class.

v_gene: TRBV5-1; j_gene: TRBJ1-1; len: 13; abundance: once; d_gene: NA; CDR3nt: TGCGCCAGCAGCTTGGCGGGGTTGCCTGAAGCTTTCTTT; CDR3aa: CASSLAGLPEAFF
v_gene: TRBV6-5; j_gene: TRBJ1-1; len: 15; abundance: NA; d_gene: NA; CDR3nt: TGTGCCAGCCAGACGGGGGGGCAAAGGAACACTGAAGCTTTCTTT; CDR3aa: CASQTGGQRNTEAFF
v_gene: TRBV19; j_gene: TRBJ2-2; len: 15; abundance: few; d_gene: NA; CDR3nt: TGTGCCAGTAGTATAGGGAGGGAGCGAATCGGGGAGCTGTTTTTT; CDR3aa: CASSIGRERIGELFF
v_gene: TRBV29-1; j_gene: TRBJ1-4; len: 15; abundance: NA; d_gene: NA; CDR3nt: TGCAGCGTTGGGGTTCCAGCAGGGACTAATGAAAAACTGTTTTTT; CDR3aa: CSVGVPAGTNEKLFF
v_gene: TRBV5-1; j_gene: TRBJ2-2; len: 13; abundance: NA; d_gene: TRBD1; CDR3nt: TGCGCCAGCAGCCGACAGGGGAACGGGGAGCTGTTTTTT; CDR3aa: CASSRQGNGELFF
v_gene: TRBV28; j_gene: TRBJ1-4; len: 15; abundance: NA; d_gene: TRBD1; CDR3nt: TGTGCCAGCAGTTTATCGACAGGGATGGTTGAAAAACTGTTTTTT; CDR3aa: CASSLSTGMVEKLFF
v_gene: TRBV28; j_gene: TRBJ2-1; len: 14; abundance: NA; d_gene: NA; CDR3nt: TGTGCCAGCAGTAAAAACACAGGGAACAATGAGCAGTTCTTC; CDR3aa: CASSKNTGNNEQFF
v_gene: TRBV5-1; j_gene: TRBJ1-2; len: 14; abundance: once; d_gene: TRBD1; CDR3nt: TGCGCCAGCAGCCGGACAGGAAGTAACTATGGCTACACCTTC; CDR3aa: CASSRTGSNYGYTF
v_gene: TRBV11-3; j_gene: TRBJ2-5; len: 16; abundance: many; d_gene: TRBD1; CDR3nt: TGTGCCAGCAGCTCCCGGGACAGCGGCACCCAAGAGACCCAGTACTTC; CDR3aa: CASSSRDSGTQETQYF
v_gene: TRBV6-5; j_gene: TRBJ1-5; len: 15; abundance: NA; d_gene: NA; CDR3nt: TGTGCCAGCAATACGAGACTAGCTAACAATCAGCCCCAGCATTTT; CDR3aa: CASNTRLANNQPQHF
v_gene: TRBV5-1; j_gene: TRBJ2-2; len: 14; abundance: NA; d_gene: TRBD1; CDR3nt: TGCGCCAGCAGGGTAGGGGGCAACACCGGGGAGCTGTTTTTT; CDR3aa: CASRVGGNTGELFF
v_gene: TRBV6-2/TRBV6-3; j_gene: TRBJ2-1; len: 17; abundance: NA; d_gene: TRBD1; CDR3nt: TGTGCCAGCAGTTACCCGCTCGGGGACAGGCTATACAATGAGCAGTTCTTC; CDR3aa: CASSYPLGDRLYNEQFF
v_gene: TRBV15; j_gene: TRBJ2-2; len: 16; abundance: NA; d_gene: TRBD2; CDR3nt: TGTGCCACCAGCAGAGATAGCGGGACGAACACCGGGGAGCTGTTTTTT; CDR3aa: CATSRDSGTNTGELFF
v_gene: TRBV19; j_gene: TRBJ2-7; len: 14; abundance: NA; d_gene: TRBD1; CDR3nt: TGTGCCAGTAGGGGACAGGGGGTCTCCTACGAGCAGTACTTC; CDR3aa: CASRGQGVSYEQYF
v_gene: TRBV19; j_gene: TRBJ1-6; len: 14; abundance: once; d_gene: NA; CDR3nt: TGTGCCAGTAGGGTCGACCTAGCTAATTCACCCCTCCACTTT; CDR3aa: CASRVDLANSPLHF